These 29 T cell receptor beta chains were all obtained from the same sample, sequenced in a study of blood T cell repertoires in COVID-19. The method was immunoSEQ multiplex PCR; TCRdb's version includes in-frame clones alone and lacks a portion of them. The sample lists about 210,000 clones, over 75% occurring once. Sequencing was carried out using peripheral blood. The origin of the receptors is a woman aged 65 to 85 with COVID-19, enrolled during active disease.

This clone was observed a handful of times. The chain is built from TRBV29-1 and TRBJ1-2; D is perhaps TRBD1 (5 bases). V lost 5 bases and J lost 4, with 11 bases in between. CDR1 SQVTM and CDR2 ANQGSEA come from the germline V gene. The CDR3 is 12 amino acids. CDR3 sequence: CSVHDSVYGYTF. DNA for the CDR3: TGCAGCGTTCATGACAGTGTCTATGGCTACACCTTC.

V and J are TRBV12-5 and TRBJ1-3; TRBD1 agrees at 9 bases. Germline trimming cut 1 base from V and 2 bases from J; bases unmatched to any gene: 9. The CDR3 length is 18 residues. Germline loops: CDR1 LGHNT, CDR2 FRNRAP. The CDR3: CASGLGGGTGFAGNTIYF. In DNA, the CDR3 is TGTGCTAGTGGTTTGGGGGGCGGGACAGGGTTCGCTGGAAACACCATATATTTT.

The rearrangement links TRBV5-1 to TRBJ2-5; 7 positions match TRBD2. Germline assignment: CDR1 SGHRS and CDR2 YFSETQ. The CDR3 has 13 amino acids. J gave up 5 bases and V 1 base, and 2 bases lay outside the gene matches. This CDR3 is CASSLNGGETQYF. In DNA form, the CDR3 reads TGCGCCAGCAGCTTGAACGGGGGGGAGACCCAGTACTTC.

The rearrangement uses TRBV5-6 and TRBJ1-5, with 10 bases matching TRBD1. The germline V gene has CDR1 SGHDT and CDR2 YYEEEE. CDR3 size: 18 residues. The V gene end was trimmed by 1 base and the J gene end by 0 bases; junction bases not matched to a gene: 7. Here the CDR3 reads CASSLLGQGLYSNQPQHF. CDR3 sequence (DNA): TGTGCCAGCAGCTTGTTGGGACAGGGGCTATATAGCAATCAGCCCCAGCATTTT. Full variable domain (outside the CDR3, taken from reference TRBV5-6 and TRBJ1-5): DAGVTQSPTHLIKTRGQQVTLRCSPKSGHDTVSWYQQALGQGPQFIFQYYEEEERQRGNFPDRFSGHQFPNYSSELNVNALLLGDSALYLCASSLLGQGLYSNQPQHFGDGTRLSIL.

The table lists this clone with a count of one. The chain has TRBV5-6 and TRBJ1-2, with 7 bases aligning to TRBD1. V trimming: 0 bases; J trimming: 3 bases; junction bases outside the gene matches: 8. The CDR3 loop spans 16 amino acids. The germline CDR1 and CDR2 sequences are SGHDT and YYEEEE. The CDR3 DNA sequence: TGTGCCAGCAGCTTGGTTCGTACAGGGGACGACTATGGCTACACCTTC. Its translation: CASSLVRTGDDYGYTF. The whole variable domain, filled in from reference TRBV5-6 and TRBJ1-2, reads DAGVTQSPTHLIKTRGQQVTLRCSPKSGHDTVSWYQQALGQGPQFIFQYYEEEERQRGNFPDRFSGHQFPNYSSELNVNALLLGDSALYLCASSLVRTGDDYGYTFGSGTRLTVV.

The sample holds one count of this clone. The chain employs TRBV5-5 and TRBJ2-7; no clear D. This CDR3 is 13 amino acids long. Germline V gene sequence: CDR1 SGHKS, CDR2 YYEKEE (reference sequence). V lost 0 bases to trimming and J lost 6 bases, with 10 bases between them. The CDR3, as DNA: TGTGCCAGCAGCTTGGAACCCGCCAGCGAGCAGTACTTC. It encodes CASSLEPASEQYF. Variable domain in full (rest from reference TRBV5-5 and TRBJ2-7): DAGVTQSPTHLIKTRGQQVTLRCSPISGHKSVSWYQQVLGQGPQFIFQYYEKEERGRGNFPDRFSARQFPNYSSELNVNALLLGDSALYLCASSLEPASEQYFGPGTRLTVT.

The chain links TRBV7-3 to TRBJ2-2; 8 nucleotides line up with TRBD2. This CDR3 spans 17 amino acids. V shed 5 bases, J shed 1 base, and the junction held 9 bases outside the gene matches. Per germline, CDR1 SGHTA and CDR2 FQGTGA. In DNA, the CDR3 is TGTGCCAGCAGCCGCCGTGGGAGCGGGGGGAACACCGGGGAGCTGTTTTTT. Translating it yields CASSRRGSGGNTGELFF.

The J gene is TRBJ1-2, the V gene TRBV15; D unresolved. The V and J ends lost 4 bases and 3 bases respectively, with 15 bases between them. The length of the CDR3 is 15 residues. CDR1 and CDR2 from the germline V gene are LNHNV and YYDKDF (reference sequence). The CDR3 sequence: CATSIHAGNDYGYTF. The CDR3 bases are TGTGCCACCAGCATACACGCAGGCAACGACTATGGCTACACCTTC. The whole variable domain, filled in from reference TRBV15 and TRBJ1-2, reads DAMVIQNPRYQVTQFGKPVTLSCSQTLNHNVMYWYQQKSSQAPKLLFHYYDKDFNNEADTPDNFQSRRPNTSFCFLDIRSPGLGDTAMYLCATSIHAGNDYGYTFGSGTRLTVV.

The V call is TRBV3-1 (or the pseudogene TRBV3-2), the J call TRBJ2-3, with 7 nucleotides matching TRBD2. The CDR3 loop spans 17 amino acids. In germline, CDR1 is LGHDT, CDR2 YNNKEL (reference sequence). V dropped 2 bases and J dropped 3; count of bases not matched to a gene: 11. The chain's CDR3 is CASSQPWDEAGTDTQYF. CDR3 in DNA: TGTGCCAGCAGCCAACCATGGGACGAAGCGGGGACAGATACGCAGTATTTT.

CDR3 protein: CASSVQGGNTEAFF. The CDR3 DNA follows: TGTGCCAGCAGCGTACAGGGTGGGAACACTGAAGCTTTCTTT. The V and J genes are TRBV11-2 and TRBJ1-1; possible D gene TRBD1, 6 bases. V was cut by 5 bases and J by 1 base, with 11 bases left in between. This CDR3 has 14 residues. The V gene's germline CDR1 is SGHAT and CDR2 FQNNGV.

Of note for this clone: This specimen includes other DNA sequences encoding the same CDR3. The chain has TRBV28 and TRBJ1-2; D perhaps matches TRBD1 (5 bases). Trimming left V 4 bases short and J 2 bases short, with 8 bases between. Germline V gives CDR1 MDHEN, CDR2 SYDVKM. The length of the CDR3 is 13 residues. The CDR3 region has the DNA TGTGCCAGCAGTTCGCCAGGGAACTATGGCTACACCTTC. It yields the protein CASSSPGNYGYTF.

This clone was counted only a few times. Here the CDR3 reads CASHGGEDQPQHF. The CDR3 DNA reads as TGTGCCAGCCACGGGGGGGAAGATCAGCCCCAGCATTTT. V is TRBV18 and J is TRBJ1-5; D might be TRBD1 (5 bases). CDR3 length: 13 residues. Trimming left V 8 bases short and J 5 bases short, with 13 bases between. Looked up from germline, CDR1 is KGHSH and CDR2 is LQKENI.

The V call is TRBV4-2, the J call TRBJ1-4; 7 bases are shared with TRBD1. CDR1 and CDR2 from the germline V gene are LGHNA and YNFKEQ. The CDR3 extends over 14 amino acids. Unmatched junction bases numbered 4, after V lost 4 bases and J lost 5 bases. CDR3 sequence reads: CASSPGQWNEKLFF. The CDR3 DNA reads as TGTGCCAGCAGCCCGGGACAGTGGAATGAAAAACTGTTTTTT.

The CDR3 here is CASSLDGSSYEQYF. CDR3 bases: TGTGCCAGCAGCTTAGACGGGTCCTCCTACGAGCAGTACTTC. The V call is TRBV7-9, the J call TRBJ2-7, with D unresolved. V was cut by 1 base and J by 0 bases, with 7 bases left in between. Germline V gene lookup returns CDR1 SEHNR and CDR2 FQNEAQ (reference sequence). The CDR3 loop spans 14 amino acids.

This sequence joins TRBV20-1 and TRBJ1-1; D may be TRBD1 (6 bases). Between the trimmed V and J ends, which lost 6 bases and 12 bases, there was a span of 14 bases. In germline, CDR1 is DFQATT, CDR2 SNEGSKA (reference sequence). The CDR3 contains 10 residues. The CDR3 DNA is TGCAGTGCCCAGGACAGAAACCCTTTCTTT. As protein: CSAQDRNPFF.

The CDR3, as DNA: TGTGCCAGCAGCTTAGGACCAGGGGTCCCCAACTATGGCTACACCTTC. This sequence encodes CASSLGPGVPNYGYTF. V is TRBV7-2 and J is TRBJ1-2; D perhaps matches TRBD1 (6 bases). Germline V gene lookup returns CDR1 SGHTA and CDR2 FQGNSA. The CDR3 runs 16 residues. The ends were cut back, 1 base at V and 2 bases at J, with 14 bases in the middle.

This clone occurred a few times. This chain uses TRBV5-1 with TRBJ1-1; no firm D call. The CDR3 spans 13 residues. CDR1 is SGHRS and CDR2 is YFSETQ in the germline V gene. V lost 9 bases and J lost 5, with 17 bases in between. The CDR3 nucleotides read TGCGCCACCAAAGGTCCGGGAGGGACTGAAGCTTTCTTT. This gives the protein CATKGPGGTEAFF.

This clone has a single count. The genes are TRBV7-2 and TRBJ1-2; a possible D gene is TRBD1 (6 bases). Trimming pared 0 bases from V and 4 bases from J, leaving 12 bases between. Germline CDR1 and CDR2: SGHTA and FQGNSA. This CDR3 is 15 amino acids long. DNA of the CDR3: TGTGCCAGCAGCTTAGCGAATGACAGGAGCTATGGCTACACCTTC. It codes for CASSLANDRSYGYTF. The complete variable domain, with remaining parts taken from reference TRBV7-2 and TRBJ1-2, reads GAGVSQSPSNKVTEKGKDVELRCDPISGHTALYWYRQSLGQGLEFLIYFQGNSAPDKSGLPSDRFSAERTGGSVSTLTIQRTQQEDSAVYLCASSLANDRSYGYTFGSGTRLTVV.

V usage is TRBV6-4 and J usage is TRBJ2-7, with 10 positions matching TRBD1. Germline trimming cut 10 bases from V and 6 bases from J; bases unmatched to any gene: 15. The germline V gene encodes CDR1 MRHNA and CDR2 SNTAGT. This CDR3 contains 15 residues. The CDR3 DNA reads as TGTGCCATAAACACCACCCGGGGACAGGGGACCGAGCAGTACTTC. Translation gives CAINTTRGQGTEQYF.

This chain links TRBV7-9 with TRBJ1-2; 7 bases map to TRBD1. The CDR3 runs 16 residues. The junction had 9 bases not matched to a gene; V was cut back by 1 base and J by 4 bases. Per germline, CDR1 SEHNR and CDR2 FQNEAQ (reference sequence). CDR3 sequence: CASSLETGVSSYGYTF. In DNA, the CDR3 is TGTGCCAGCAGCTTAGAAACAGGGGTTTCTTCCTATGGCTACACCTTC.

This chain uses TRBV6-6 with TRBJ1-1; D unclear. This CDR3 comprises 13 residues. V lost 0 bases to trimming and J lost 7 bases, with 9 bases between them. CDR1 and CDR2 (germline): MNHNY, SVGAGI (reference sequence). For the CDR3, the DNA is TGTGCCAGCAGTTACTCTTTTCTATTTGAAGCTTTCTTT. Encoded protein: CASSYSFLFEAFF.

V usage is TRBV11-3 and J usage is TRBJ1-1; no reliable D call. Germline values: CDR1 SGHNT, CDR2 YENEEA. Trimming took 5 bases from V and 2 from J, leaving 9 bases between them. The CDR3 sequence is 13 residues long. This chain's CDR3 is CASSSSVNTEAFF. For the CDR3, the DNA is TGTGCCAGCAGCAGTAGTGTTAACACTGAAGCTTTCTTT.

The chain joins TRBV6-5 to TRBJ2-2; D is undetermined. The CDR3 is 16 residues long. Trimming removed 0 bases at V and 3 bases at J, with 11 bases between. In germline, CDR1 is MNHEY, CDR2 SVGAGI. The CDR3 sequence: CASSYSNRVYTGELFF. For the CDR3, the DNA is TGTGCCAGCAGTTACTCCAATCGGGTTTACACCGGGGAGCTGTTTTTT.

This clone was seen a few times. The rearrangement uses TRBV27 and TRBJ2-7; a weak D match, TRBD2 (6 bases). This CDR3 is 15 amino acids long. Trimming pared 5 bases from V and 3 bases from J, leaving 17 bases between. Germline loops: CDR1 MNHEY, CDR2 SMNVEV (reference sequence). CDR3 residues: CASSPFLREVYEQYF. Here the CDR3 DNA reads TGTGCCAGCAGTCCCTTTTTGAGGGAGGTCTACGAGCAGTACTTC.

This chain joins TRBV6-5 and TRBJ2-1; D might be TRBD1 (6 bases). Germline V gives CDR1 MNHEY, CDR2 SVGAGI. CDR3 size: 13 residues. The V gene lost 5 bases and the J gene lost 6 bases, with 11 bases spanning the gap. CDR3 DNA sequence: TGTGCCAGCAGTCACGGGACACCCAATGAGCAGTTCTTC. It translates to CASSHGTPNEQFF.

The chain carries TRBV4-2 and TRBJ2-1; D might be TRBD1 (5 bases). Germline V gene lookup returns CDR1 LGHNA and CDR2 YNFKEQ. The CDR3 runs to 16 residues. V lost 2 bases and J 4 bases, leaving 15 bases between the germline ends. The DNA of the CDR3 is TGTGCCAGCAGCCAATCAACAGGACCAAGTTACAATGAGCAGTTCTTC. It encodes CASSQSTGPSYNEQFF.

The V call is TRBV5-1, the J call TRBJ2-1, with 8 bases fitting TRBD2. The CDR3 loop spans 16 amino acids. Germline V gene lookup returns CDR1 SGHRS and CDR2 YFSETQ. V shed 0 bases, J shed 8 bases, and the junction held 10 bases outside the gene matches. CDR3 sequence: CASSLGSSGRVDEQFF. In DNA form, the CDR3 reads TGCGCCAGCAGCTTGGGTTCCAGCGGGAGAGTTGATGAGCAGTTCTTC.

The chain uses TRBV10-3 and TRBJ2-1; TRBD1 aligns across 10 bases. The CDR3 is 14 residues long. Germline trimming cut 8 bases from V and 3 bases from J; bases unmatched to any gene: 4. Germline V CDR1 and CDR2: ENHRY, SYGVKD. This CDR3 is CAIGGTGDYNEQFF. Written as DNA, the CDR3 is TGTGCCATCGGCGGGACAGGGGACTACAATGAGCAGTTCTTC.

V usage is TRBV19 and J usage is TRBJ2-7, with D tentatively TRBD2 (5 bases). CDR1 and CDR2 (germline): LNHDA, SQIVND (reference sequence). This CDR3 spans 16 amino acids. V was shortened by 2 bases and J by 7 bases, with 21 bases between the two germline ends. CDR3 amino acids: CASSIRSLASSEEQYF. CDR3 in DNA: TGTGCCAGTAGTATAAGAAGCTTAGCGTCCTCCGAGGAGCAGTACTTC.